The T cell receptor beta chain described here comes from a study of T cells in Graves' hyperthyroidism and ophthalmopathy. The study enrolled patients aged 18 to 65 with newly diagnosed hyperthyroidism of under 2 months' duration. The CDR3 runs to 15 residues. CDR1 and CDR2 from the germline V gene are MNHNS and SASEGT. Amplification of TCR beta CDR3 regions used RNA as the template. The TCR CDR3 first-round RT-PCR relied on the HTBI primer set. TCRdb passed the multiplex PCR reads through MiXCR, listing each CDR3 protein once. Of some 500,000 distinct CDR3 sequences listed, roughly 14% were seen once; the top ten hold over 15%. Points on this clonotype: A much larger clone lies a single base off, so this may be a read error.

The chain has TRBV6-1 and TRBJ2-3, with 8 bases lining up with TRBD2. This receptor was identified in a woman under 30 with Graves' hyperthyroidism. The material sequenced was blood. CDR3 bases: TGTGCCAGGAGTGCGCCGGGACTAGGCTCAGATACGCAGTATTTT. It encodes CARSAPGLGSDTQYF.